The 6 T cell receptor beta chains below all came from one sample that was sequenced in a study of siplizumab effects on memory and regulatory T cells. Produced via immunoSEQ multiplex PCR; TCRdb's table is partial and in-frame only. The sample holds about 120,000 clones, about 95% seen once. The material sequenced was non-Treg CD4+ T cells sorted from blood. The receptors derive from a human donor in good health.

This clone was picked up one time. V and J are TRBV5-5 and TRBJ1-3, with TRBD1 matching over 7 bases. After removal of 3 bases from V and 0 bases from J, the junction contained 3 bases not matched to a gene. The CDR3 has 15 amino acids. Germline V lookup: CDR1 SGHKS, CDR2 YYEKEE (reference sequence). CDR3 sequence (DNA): TGTGCCAGCAGCTCAGGGGACAGCTCTGGAAACACCATATATTTT. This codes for CASSSGDSSGNTIYF.

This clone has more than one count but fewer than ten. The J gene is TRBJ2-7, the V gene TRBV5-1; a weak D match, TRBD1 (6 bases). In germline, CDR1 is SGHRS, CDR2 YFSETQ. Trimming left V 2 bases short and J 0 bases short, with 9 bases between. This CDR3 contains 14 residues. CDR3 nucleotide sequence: TGCGCCAGCAGCTTCGGACAGAGCTCCTACGAGCAGTACTTC. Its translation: CASSFGQSSYEQYF.

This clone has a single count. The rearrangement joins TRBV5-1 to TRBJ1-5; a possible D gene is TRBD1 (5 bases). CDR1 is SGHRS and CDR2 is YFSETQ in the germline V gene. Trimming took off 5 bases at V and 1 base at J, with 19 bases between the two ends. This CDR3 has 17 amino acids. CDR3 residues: CASSPNPLGESNQPQHF. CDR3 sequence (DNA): TGCGCCAGCAGTCCGAACCCCCTGGGGGAAAGCAATCAGCCCCAGCATTTT.

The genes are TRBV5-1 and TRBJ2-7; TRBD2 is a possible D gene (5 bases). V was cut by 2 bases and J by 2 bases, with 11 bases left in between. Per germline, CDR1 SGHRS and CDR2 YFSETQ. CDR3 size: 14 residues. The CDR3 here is CASSFRDAAYEQYF. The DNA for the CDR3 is TGCGCCAGCAGCTTCCGGGATGCGGCCTACGAGCAGTACTTC.

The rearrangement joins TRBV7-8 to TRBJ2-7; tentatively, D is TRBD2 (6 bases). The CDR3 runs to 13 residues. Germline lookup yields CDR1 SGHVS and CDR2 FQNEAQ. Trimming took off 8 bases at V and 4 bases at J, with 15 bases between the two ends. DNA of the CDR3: TGTGCCAGCGCTTGGGGCGGGGTTTACGAGCAGTACTTC. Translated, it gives CASAWGGVYEQYF.

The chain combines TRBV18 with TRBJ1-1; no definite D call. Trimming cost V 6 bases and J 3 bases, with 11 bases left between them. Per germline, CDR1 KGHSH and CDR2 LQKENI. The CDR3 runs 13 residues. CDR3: CASSTSQDTEAFF. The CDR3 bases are TGTGCCAGCTCGACGAGTCAGGACACTGAAGCTTTCTTT.